This T cell receptor beta chain originates from a study of PD-1 blockade in mismatch repair-deficient tumors. With respect to this clone: Its antigen remains unknown.

Germline assignment: CDR1 KGHSH and CDR2 LQKENI. The V end was cut by 2 bases, the J end by 6 bases, with 14 bases between. The CDR3 totals 14 residues. General study results and limits: Tumor-resident clones, often undetectable pretreatment in blood, expanded then contracted after pembrolizumab.

Sequencing used immunoSEQ multiplex PCR; TCRdb keeps in-frame clones, though not all of them. The sample holds about 120,000 clones; roughly 90% are singletons and the top ten take about an eighth. The J gene is TRBJ2-7, the V gene TRBV18, with TRBD1 as a possible D gene (6 bases). The sequences come from peripheral blood, collected 72 weeks after starting pembrolizumab. The sequence was collected from an adult with mismatch repair-deficient cancer. CDR3 nucleotides: TGTGCCAGCTCACCAGTTGACAGAGGGGGCGAGCAGTACTTC. Translated: CASSPVDRGGEQYF.